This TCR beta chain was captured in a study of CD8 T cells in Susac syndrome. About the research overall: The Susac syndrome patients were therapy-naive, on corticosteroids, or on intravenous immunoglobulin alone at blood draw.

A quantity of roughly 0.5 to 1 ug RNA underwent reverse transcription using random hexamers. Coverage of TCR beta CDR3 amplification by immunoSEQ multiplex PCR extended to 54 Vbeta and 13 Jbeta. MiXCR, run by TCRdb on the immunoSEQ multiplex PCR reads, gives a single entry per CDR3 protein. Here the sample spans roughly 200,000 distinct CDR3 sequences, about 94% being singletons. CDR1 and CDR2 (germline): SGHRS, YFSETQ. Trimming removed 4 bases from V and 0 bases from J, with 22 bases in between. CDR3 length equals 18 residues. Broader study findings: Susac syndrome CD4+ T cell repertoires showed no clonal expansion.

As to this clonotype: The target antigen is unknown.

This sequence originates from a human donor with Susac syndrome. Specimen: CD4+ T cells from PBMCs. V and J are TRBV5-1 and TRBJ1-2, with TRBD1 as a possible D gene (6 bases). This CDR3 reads CASSPVGPLRDTNYGYTF. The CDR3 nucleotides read TGCGCCAGCAGCCCCGTTGGACCTTTACGGGACACTAACTATGGCTACACCTTC.